This T cell receptor (beta chain) was profiled in a study of siplizumab effects on memory and regulatory T cells. Study observations and caveats: Proliferating siplizumab-cultured Tregs lacked confirmed suppressive function. Naive or memory phenotype assignment was not possible for roughly 80-97% of proliferating CD4+ or CD8+ clones.

TCR templates numbering around 110,000 were assayed per sample. Repertoires were generated with immunoSEQ multiplex PCR, while TCRdb's copy carries only in-frame clones and drops some. Altogether 80,000 to 130,000 clones are present, approximately 94% being singletons, with the ten largest covering under 0.65%. A word on this clone: The antigen is unknown.

The CDR3 runs to 15 residues. V was shortened by 0 bases and J by 0 bases, with 9 bases between the two germline ends. CDR1 and CDR2 from the germline V gene are SGHKS and YYEKEE (reference sequence). Material: Tregs sorted from blood. V and J are TRBV5-5 and TRBJ1-1; D remains ambiguous. The TCR originated in a human donor in good health. CDR3 region: CASSLGAPMNTEAFF. As DNA, the CDR3 is TGTGCCAGCAGCTTGGGGGCCCCCATGAACACTGAAGCTTTCTTT.